This TCR beta chain was found in a study of CD8 T cells in ankylosing spondylitis. General study results and limits: It was reported that disease-linked clones were significantly enriched in matched ankylosing spondylitis synovial fluid. Blood of patients with ankylosing spondylitis appeared to be characterized by a TCR beta motif of several highly homologous variants. Before this, some motif variants had been reported in reactive arthritis synovial fluid and blood. In peripheral blood, disease-linked CD8+ clones occurred at relatively low frequencies.

CDR1 and CDR2 from the germline V gene are MNHEY and SMNVEV (reference sequence). The CDR3 covers 14 residues. With V trimmed by 6 bases and J by 4 bases, 6 bases remained unmatched. Quantitative 5'-RACE with molecular barcodes produced the TCR beta libraries. TCRdb re-called the 5' RACE reads through MiXCR, storing one row per CDR3 protein. The table lists some 700,000 distinct CDR3 sequences, around 20% of them singletons, with roughly a fifth in the top ten. Regarding this clonotype: Its antigen is not identified.

The sequence derives from a male donor with ankylosing spondylitis. The specimen sequenced was blood, either unsorted or a sorted T cell fraction (not recorded which). The chain couples TRBV27 to TRBJ2-7; 10 bases are shared with TRBD2. The CDR3 here is CASRSLAGRYEQYF. CDR3 nucleotides: TGTGCCAGCAGATCACTAGCGGGAAGATACGAGCAGTACTTC.